The entry below gives a single TCR beta chain sequence along with its context. V was clipped by 5 bases and J by 0 bases, with 10 bases between them. The germline V gene has CDR1 LNHDA and CDR2 SQIVND (reference sequence). This CDR3 region has 15 residues. The data were obtained in a study of blood T cell repertoires in COVID-19. The method was immunoSEQ multiplex PCR; TCRdb's version includes in-frame clones alone and lacks a portion of them. The repertoire holds some 190,000 clones, roughly 85% seen once, with about 10% in the top ten. This clonotype was sampled from a woman aged 80 or over with active or convalescent COVID-19. The chain recombines TRBV19 with TRBJ2-2; a weak D match, TRBD2 (5 bases). The specimen sequenced was peripheral blood. As DNA, the CDR3 is TGTGCCAGTAGTCGAGGGAACTCGAACACCGGGGAGCTGTTTTTT. It encodes CASSRGNSNTGELFF.